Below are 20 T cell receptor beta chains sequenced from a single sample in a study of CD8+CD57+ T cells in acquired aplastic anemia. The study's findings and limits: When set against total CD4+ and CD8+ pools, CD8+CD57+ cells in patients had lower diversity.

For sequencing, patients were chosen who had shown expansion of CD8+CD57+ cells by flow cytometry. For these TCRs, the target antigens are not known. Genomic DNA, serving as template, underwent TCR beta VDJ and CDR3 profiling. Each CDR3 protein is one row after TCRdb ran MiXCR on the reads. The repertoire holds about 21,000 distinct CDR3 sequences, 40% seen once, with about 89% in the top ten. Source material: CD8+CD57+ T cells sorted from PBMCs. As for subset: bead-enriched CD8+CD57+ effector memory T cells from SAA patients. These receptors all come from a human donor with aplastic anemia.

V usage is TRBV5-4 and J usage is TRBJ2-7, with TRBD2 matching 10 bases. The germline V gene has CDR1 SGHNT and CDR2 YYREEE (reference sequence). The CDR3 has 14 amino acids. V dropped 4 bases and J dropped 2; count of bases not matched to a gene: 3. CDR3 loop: CASSPGLAAYEQYF. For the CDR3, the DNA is TGTGCCAGCAGCCCCGGACTAGCGGCCTACGAGCAGTACTTC.

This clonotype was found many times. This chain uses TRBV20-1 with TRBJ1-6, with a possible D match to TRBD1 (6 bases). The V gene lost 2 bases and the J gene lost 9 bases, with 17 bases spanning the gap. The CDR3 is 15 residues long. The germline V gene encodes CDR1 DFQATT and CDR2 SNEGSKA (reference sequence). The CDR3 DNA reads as TGCAGTGCTAGAACAGGGTCCCAGCCGGGTTCACCCCTCCACTTT. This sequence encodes CSARTGSQPGSPLHF.

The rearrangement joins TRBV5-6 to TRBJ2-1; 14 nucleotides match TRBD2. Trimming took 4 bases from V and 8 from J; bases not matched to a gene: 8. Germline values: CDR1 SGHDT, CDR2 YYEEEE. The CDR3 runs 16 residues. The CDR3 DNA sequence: TGTGCCAGCAGCGAGGGACTAGCGGGAGATGAGGATGAGCAGTTCTTC. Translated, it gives CASSEGLAGDEDEQFF.

This CDR3 reads CASSLLGAYEQYF. The CDR3, as DNA: TGTGCCAGCAGTTTATTAGGCGCCTACGAGCAGTACTTC. The genes are TRBV27 and TRBJ2-7; D not resolved. The CDR3 spans 13 residues. Germline assignment: CDR1 MNHEY and CDR2 SMNVEV (reference sequence). V lost 1 base to trimming and J lost 2 bases, with 6 bases between them.

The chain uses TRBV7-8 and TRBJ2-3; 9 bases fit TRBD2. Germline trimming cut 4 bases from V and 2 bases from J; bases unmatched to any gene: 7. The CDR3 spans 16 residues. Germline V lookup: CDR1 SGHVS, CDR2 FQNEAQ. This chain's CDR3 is CASSSVSGGTTDTQYF. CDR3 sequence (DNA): TGTGCCAGCAGCTCCGTAAGCGGGGGGACCACAGATACGCAGTATTTT.

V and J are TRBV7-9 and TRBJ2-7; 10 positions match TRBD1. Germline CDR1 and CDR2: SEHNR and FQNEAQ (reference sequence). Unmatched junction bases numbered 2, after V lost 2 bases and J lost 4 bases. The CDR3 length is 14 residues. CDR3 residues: CASSLWTGGYEQYF. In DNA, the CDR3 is TGTGCCAGCAGCTTATGGACAGGGGGATACGAGCAGTACTTC.

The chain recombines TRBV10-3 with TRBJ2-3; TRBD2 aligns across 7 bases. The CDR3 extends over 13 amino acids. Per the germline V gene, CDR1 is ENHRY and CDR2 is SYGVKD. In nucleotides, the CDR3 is TGTACAGCGGCGGCTAGCGGATACAATGAGCAGTATTTT. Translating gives CTAAASGYNEQYF.

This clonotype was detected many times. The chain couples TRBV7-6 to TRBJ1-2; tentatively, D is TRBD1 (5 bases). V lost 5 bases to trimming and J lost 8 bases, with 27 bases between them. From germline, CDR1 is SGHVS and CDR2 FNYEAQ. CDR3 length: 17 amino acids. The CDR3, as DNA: TGTGCCAGCAGCAGAACGTCCGGGACGGGAAAAAACGGGGGCTACACCTTC. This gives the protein CASSRTSGTGKNGGYTF.

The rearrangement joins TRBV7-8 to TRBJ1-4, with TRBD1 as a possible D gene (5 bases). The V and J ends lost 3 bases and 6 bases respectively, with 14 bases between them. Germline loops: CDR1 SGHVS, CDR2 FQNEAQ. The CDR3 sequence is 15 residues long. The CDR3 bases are TGTGCCAGCAGCTTTCTCGACAGTCCGGATGAAAAACTGTTTTTT. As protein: CASSFLDSPDEKLFF.

The DNA for the CDR3 is TGTGCCAGCAGCGAAACAGGACTAGCGGAACTGTACTTC. Translated, it gives CASSETGLAELYF. The rearrangement joins TRBV7-9 to TRBJ2-7, with TRBD2 matching 10 bases. CDR1 SEHNR and CDR2 FQNEAQ come from the germline V gene (reference sequence). J gave up 12 bases and V 5 bases, and 10 bases lay outside the gene matches. The CDR3 contains 13 residues.

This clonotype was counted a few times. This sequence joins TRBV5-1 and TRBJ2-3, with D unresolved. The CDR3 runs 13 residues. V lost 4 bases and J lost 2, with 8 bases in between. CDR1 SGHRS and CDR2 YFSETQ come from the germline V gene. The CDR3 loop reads CASSLILTDTQYF. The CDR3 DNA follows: TGCGCCAGCAGCCTAATACTCACAGATACGCAGTATTTT.

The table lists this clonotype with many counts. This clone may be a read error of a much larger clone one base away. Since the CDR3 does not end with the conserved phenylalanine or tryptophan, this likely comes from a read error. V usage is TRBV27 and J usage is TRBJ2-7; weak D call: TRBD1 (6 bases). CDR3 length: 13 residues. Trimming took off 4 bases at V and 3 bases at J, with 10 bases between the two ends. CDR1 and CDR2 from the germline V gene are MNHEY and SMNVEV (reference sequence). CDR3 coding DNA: TGTGCCAGCAGTTATGGGACATACTACGAGCAGTACCTC. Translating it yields CASSYGTYYEQYL.

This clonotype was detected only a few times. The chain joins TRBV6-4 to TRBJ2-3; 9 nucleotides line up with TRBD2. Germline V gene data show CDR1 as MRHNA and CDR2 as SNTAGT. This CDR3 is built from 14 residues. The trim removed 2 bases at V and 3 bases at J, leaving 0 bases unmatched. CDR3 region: CASSDAGGTDTQYF. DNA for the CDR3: TGTGCCAGCAGTGACGCGGGGGGGACAGATACGCAGTATTTT.

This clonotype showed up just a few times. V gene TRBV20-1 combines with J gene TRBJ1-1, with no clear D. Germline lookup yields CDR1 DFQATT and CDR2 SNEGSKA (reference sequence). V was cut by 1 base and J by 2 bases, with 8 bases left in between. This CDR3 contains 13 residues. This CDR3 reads CSARGQANTEAFF. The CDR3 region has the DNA TGCAGTGCTAGAGGTCAGGCTAACACTGAAGCTTTCTTT.

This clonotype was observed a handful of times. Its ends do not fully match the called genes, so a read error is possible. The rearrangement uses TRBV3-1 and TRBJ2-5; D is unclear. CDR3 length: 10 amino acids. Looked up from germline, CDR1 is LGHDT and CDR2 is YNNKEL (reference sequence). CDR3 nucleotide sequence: TGTGCCAGCAGCCAAGTGACCCAGTACTTC. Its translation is CASSQVTQYF.

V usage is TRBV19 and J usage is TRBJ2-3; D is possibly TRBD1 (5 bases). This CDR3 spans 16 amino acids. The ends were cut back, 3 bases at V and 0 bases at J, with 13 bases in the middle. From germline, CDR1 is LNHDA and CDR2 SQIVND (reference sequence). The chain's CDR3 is CASSILGHSSTDTQYF. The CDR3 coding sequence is TGTGCCAGTAGTATTCTAGGACATTCTAGCACAGATACGCAGTATTTT.

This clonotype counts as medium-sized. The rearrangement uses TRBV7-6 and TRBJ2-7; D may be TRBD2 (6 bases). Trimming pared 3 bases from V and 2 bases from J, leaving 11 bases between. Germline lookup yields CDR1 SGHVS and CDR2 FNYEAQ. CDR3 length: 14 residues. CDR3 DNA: TGTGCCAGCAGCTTGGGGGGAAGTACCTACGAGCAGTACTTC. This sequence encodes CASSLGGSTYEQYF.

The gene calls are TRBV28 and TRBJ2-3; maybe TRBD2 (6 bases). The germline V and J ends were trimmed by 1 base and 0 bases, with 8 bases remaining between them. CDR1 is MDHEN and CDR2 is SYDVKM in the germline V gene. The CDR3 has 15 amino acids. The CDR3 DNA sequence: TGTGCCAGCAGTTTATACGGAGGGAGCACAGATACGCAGTATTTT. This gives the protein CASSLYGGSTDTQYF.

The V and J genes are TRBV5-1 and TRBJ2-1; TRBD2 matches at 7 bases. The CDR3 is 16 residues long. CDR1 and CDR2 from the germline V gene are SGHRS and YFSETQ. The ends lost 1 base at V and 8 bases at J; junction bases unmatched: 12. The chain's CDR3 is CASSLLAGLGRYEQFF. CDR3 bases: TGCGCCAGCAGCTTGCTGGCAGGGCTCGGGAGGTATGAGCAGTTCTTC.

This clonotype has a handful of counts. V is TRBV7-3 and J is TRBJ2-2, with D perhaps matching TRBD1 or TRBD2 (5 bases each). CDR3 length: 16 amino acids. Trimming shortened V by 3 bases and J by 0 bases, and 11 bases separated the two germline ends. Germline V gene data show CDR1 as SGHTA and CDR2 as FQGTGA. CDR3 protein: CASSFGTNSNTGELFF. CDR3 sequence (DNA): TGTGCCAGCAGCTTCGGGACGAATTCGAACACCGGGGAGCTGTTTTTT.